These 18 T cell receptor beta chains were all obtained from the same sample, sequenced in a study of OX40 agonist ivuxolimab in advanced cancers. Libraries were prepared by immunoSEQ multiplex PCR; TCRdb keeps only in-frame clonotypes and omits some of them. The data show more than 75,000 clones, about 85% seen once. This specimen was CD4+ or CD8+ T cells sorted from blood, taken in a trial of the OX40 agonist ivuxolimab. These receptors were obtained from an adult with an advanced solid tumor such as melanoma, head and neck, liver or kidney cancer.

The rearrangement joins TRBV4-3 to TRBJ1-4, with D uncertain. V lost 0 bases, J lost 8 bases, and 13 bases lay in between. From germline, CDR1 is LGHNA and CDR2 YSLEER. The CDR3 spans 15 residues. DNA of the CDR3: TGCGCCAGCAGCCAAGAGGGGAGGGCGAGGGAAAAACTGTTTTTT. Translating gives CASSQEGRAREKLFF.

This chain joins TRBV4-2 and TRBJ1-3; the D gene is possibly TRBD1 (6 bases). Trimming left V 2 bases short and J 0 bases short, with 11 bases between. CDR1 and CDR2 (germline): LGHNA, YNFKEQ. The CDR3 sequence is 16 residues long. In DNA form, the CDR3 reads TGTGCCAGCAGCCAATGGGGGACAAGCTCTGGAAACACCATATATTTT. Translated: CASSQWGTSSGNTIYF.

The rearrangement links TRBV2 to TRBJ2-5; TRBD1 agrees at 8 bases. The CDR3 has 14 amino acids. The V gene end was trimmed by 5 bases and the J gene end by 2 bases; junction bases not matched to a gene: 4. The germline CDR1 and CDR2 sequences are SNHLY and FYNNEI. CDR3 amino acids: CASSSGGGQETQYF. Written as DNA, the CDR3 is TGTGCCAGCAGTTCAGGGGGCGGGCAAGAGACCCAGTACTTC.

The rearrangement joins TRBV27 to TRBJ2-7; 12 nucleotides line up with TRBD1. The CDR3 consists of 16 residues. V was pared by 5 bases and J by 5 bases, with 10 bases of the junction left unmatched. Germline V CDR1 and CDR2: MNHEY, SMNVEV (reference sequence). In DNA form, the CDR3 reads TGTGCCAGCAGTCCTCCCGCCGGGACAGGGGGCAACGAGCAGTACTTC. Protein sequence: CASSPPAGTGGNEQYF.

The chain is built from TRBV18 and TRBJ2-3; no clear D gene. Germline loops: CDR1 KGHSH, CDR2 LQKENI. This CDR3 region has 12 residues. Trimming left V 3 bases short and J 3 bases short, with 4 bases between. The CDR3 region has the DNA TGTGCCAGCTCACCTGGGACAGATACGCAGTATTTT. Amino acid sequence: CASSPGTDTQYF.

This clone was picked up a small number of times. V is TRBV7-2 and J is TRBJ1-5, with 8 bases matching TRBD1. The CDR3 extends over 14 amino acids. V shed 7 bases, J shed 6 bases, and the junction held 8 bases outside the gene matches. From germline, CDR1 is SGHTA and CDR2 FQGNSA. CDR3 sequence reads: CASTRQGTGQPQHF. CDR3 bases: TGTGCCAGCACACGACAGGGGACGGGTCAGCCCCAGCATTTT. Complete variable domain (other parts from reference TRBV7-2 and TRBJ1-5): GAGVSQSPSNKVTEKGKDVELRCDPISGHTALYWYRQSLGQGLEFLIYFQGNSAPDKSGLPSDRFSAERTGGSVSTLTIQRTQQEDSAVYLCASTRQGTGQPQHFGDGTRLSIL.

The chain employs TRBV5-1 and TRBJ2-2, with D maybe TRBD1 (6 bases). The CDR3 spans 15 residues. Germline V gene sequence: CDR1 SGHRS, CDR2 YFSETQ. With 0 bases removed from V and 5 bases from J, the gap between germline ends came to 11 bases. CDR3 sequence reads: CASSLDREATGELFF. Written as DNA, the CDR3 is TGCGCCAGCAGCTTGGACAGGGAAGCGACCGGGGAGCTGTTTTTT.

Concerning this clone: A read error may produce the germline difference seen at one junction end. This sequence joins TRBV6-5 and TRBJ2-7; D gene ambiguous. From germline, CDR1 is MNHEY and CDR2 SVGAGI. The CDR3 has 13 amino acids. This CDR3 reads CAISASSLYEQYF. DNA of the CDR3: TGTGCCATCAGTGCTAGTTCCCTCTACGAGCAGTACTTC.

This clone was observed a few times. The V and J genes are TRBV5-1 and TRBJ1-4; 9 nucleotides agree with TRBD1. The CDR3 sequence is 15 residues long. CDR1 is SGHRS, CDR2 YFSETQ, per germline. Unmatched junction bases numbered 4, after V lost 0 bases and J lost 7 bases. The CDR3 DNA reads TGCGCCAGCAGCTTGGCGGGACAGGGAGGTGAAAAACTGTTTTTT. Amino acid sequence: CASSLAGQGGEKLFF.

The rearrangement uses TRBV5-1 and TRBJ2-5; D remains unclear. Between the trimmed V and J ends, which lost 4 bases and 0 bases, there was a span of 10 bases. The CDR3 extends over 14 amino acids. Germline V gene data show CDR1 as SGHRS and CDR2 as YFSETQ. CDR3 in DNA: TGCGCCAGCAGCCAAGATACCTACCAAGAGACCCAGTACTTC. Translating it yields CASSQDTYQETQYF.

This clone was seen only a few times. The V gene is TRBV28, the J gene TRBJ2-7; D may be TRBD2 (5 bases). Germline CDR1 reads MDHEN; CDR2 reads SYDVKM. V shed 2 bases and J shed 1 base, with 12 bases lying between them. The CDR3 totals 15 residues. The CDR3 bases are TGTGCCAGCAGTTTACCCGGACTCCATTCCTACGAGCAGTACTTC. Translated, it gives CASSLPGLHSYEQYF.

The CDR3 sequence: CASSYPGSGETQYF. As DNA, the CDR3 is TGTGCCAGCAGTTACCCCGGAAGTGGGGAGACCCAGTACTTC. The chain couples TRBV6-5 to TRBJ2-5; D gene ambiguous. The germline V and J ends were trimmed by 2 bases and 5 bases, with 12 bases remaining between them. This CDR3 is built from 14 residues. Germline V CDR1 and CDR2: MNHEY, SVGAGI.

V is TRBV5-6 and J is TRBJ2-1; no firm D call. The CDR3 length is 15 residues. Germline loops: CDR1 SGHDT, CDR2 YYEEEE. Trimming took 1 base from V and 0 from J, leaving 8 bases between them. The CDR3 is CASSLPTFSYNEQFF. In nucleotides, the CDR3 is TGTGCCAGCAGCTTGCCTACATTCTCCTACAATGAGCAGTTCTTC.

CDR3 bases: TGTGCCAGCAGCTTAGTACTAGCGGGCGCCTACGAGCAGTACTTC. Protein product: CASSLVLAGAYEQYF. The V gene is TRBV7-9, the J gene TRBJ2-7, with 9 positions matching TRBD2. This CDR3 is 15 amino acids long. Germline trimming cut 1 base from V and 2 bases from J; bases unmatched to any gene: 3. Germline CDR1 SEHNR, CDR2 FQNEAQ (reference sequence).

V usage is TRBV28 and J usage is TRBJ2-1, with D possibly being TRBD2 (5 bases). Germline V gene lookup returns CDR1 MDHEN and CDR2 SYDVKM. V shed 4 bases and J shed 0 bases, with 13 bases lying between them. The CDR3 consists of 16 residues. The CDR3 nucleotides are TGTGCCAGCAGTTCCCCAGCGGAGAGCTCCTACAATGAGCAGTTCTTC. Protein: CASSSPAESSYNEQFF.

The gene calls are TRBV29-1 and TRBJ2-1, with 9 nucleotides matching TRBD2. Per the germline V gene, CDR1 is SQVTM and CDR2 is ANQGSEA. Unmatched junction bases numbered 15, after V lost 6 bases and J lost 12 bases. The CDR3 runs 14 residues. The CDR3 reads CSVAGLANSDRQFF. The CDR3 DNA sequence: TGCAGCGTGGCGGGACTAGCCAACTCCGATAGGCAGTTCTTC.

The CDR3 DNA sequence: TGTGCCAGCAGCTTCACAGATACGCAGTATTTT. Encoded protein: CASSFTDTQYF. The genes are TRBV14 and TRBJ2-3; unclear D gene. CDR3 length: 11 residues. V was trimmed by 5 bases and J by 2 bases, leaving 2 bases between them. Germline values: CDR1 SGHDN, CDR2 FVKESK.

The chain carries TRBV19 and TRBJ1-1; no clear D. This CDR3 comprises 15 residues. The germline V and J ends were trimmed by 7 bases and 2 bases, with 17 bases remaining between them. CDR1 LNHDA and CDR2 SQIVND come from the germline V gene (reference sequence). CDR3 sequence reads: CASTLESGSNTEAFF. The CDR3 DNA reads as TGTGCCAGTACCCTCGAATCCGGGAGTAACACTGAAGCTTTCTTT.